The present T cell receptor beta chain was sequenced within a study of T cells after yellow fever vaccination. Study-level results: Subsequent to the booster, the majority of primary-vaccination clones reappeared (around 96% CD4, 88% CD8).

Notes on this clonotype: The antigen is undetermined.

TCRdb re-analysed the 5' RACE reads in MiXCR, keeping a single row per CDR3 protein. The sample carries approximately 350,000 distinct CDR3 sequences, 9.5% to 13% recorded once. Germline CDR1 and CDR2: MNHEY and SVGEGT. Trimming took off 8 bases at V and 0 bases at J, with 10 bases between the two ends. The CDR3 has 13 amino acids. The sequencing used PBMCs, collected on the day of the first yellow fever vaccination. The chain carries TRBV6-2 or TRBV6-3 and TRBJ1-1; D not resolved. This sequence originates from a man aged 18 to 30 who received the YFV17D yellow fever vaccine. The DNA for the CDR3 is TGTGCCAGCGCGGCCCTCATGAACACTGAAGCTTTCTTT. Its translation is CASAALMNTEAFF.